This T cell receptor (beta chain) was identified during a study of cytomegalovirus exposure and HLA in healthy donors. Primers: 60 Vbeta forward and 13 Jbeta reverse. Repertoires were generated with immunoSEQ multiplex PCR, while TCRdb's copy carries only in-frame clones and drops some. The data contain a few hundred thousand clones, 92% of them seen just once; the ten biggest clones take up roughly 1.5%. Remarks on this clone: Antigen unknown.

The study, taken as a whole, reports: A later analysis reportedly identified an Asian-associated ancestry cluster as carrying fewer N-insertions than the approximately 620-donor mean.

Germline lookup yields CDR1 KGHSH and CDR2 LQKENI. The CDR3 is made up of 15 amino acids. The trim removed 2 bases at V and 5 bases at J, leaving 5 bases unmatched. Material for sequencing was PBMCs. The sequence came from a girl aged 2 to 9 in good health and CMV-seronegative. This chain connects TRBV18 to TRBJ2-2; 7 bases map to TRBD1. CDR3 in amino acids: CASSPRQGGTGELFF. The CDR3 DNA reads TGTGCCAGCTCACCAAGACAGGGCGGGACCGGGGAGCTGTTTTTT.